Included here is one T cell receptor beta chain sequence, with context. Time point denoted: week 3, after first cycle of checkpoint inhibitor. One draw preceded checkpoint blockade; another followed its first cycle at week 3. These data are taken from a study of blood T cell dynamics during melanoma immunotherapy. Overall study: First-line therapy was either pembrolizumab or nivolumab with ipilimumab for metastatic melanoma.

Profiling relied on immunoSEQ multiplex PCR, and the TCRdb table lists in-frame clones only, not all of them. The sample consists of 15,000 or so clones, approximately 90% of them appearing once. The length of the CDR3 is 14 residues. The V and J ends lost 2 bases and 6 bases respectively, with 11 bases between them. CDR1 is SGHVS and CDR2 is FQNEAQ in the germline V gene. This receptor was identified in a human donor with melanoma. This rearrangement joins TRBV7-8 to TRBJ2-1; D possibly corresponds to TRBD2 (7 bases). The material sequenced was blood, taken from a patient treated with checkpoint blockade. The CDR3 DNA reads TGTGCCAGCAGCTTAAGGGGAGGGGGCAATGAGCAGTTCTTC. It codes for CASSLRGGGNEQFF.